This record looks at one T cell receptor beta chain sequence and its context. Its specificity is not known. Assay used: immunoSEQ multiplex PCR; TCRdb lists only in-frame clones, some missing. The data show roughly 19,000 clones, with 65% to 85% seen just once and under 25% held by the top ten. The data derive from a study of OX40 agonist ivuxolimab in advanced cancers. On the study more broadly: Patients' therapy was ivuxolimab, an antibody that acts as an agonist of OX40 (CD134). Recorded diagnoses for dose-escalation patients were hepatocellular carcinoma, melanoma, renal cell or head and neck cancer.

V dropped 6 bases and J dropped 3 bases, with 6 bases sitting between them. Germline V lookup: CDR1 LNHDA, CDR2 SQIVND (reference sequence). This CDR3 spans 12 amino acids. Patients with autoimmune history or systemic immunosuppression were excluded. The study's findings and limits: There were, on average, more expanded clones in CD8+ T cells than in CD4+.

Material: CD4+ or CD8+ T cells sorted from blood, obtained in a trial of the OX40 agonist ivuxolimab. This sequence was found in an adult with an advanced solid tumor such as melanoma, head and neck, liver or kidney cancer. This chain uses TRBV19 with TRBJ1-5; D remains ambiguous. CDR3 residues: CASRRVNQPQHF. CDR3 nucleotides: TGTGCCAGTAGACGGGTCAATCAGCCCCAGCATTTT.